The 2 T cell receptor beta chains reported below all come from one sample, sequenced in a study of blood T cell repertoires in COVID-19. Assay used: immunoSEQ multiplex PCR; TCRdb lists only in-frame clones, some missing. Here the sample spans a few hundred thousand clones, roughly 89% being singletons. The sample consisted of PBMCs or T cells enriched from blood (not recorded which). These TCRs come from a woman aged 50 to 60 who had been exposed to COVID-19.

The chain joins TRBV5-1 to TRBJ1-3; 8 bases agree with TRBD1. Germline values: CDR1 SGHRS, CDR2 YFSETQ. J was trimmed by 4 bases and V by 4 bases; bases with no gene match: 7. The CDR3 runs 15 residues. The CDR3 loop reads CASSRGQGTGNTIYF. CDR3 DNA sequence: TGCGCCAGCAGCAGAGGACAGGGTACAGGAAACACCATATATTTT.

V usage is TRBV4-2 and J usage is TRBJ2-1; 10 bases align to TRBD2. The ends lost 4 bases at V and 9 bases at J; junction bases unmatched: 0. The germline V gene has CDR1 LGHNA and CDR2 YNFKEQ. The CDR3 totals 12 residues. DNA of the CDR3: TGTGCCAGCAGCCCTAGCGGGGGTGAGCAGTTCTTC. Its protein product is CASSPSGGEQFF.